One T cell receptor (beta chain) is described in this entry. This clonotype was observed many times. There is no known antigen for this receptor. The record has no base qualities; no much larger clone is one base away. CDR1 MDHEN and CDR2 SYDVKM are derived from the germline V gene. Cut back by 1 base and 2 bases, the V and J ends lie 12 bases apart. The CDR3 numbers 15 residues from cysteine through phenylalanine. Only the CDR3 portion is preserved as DNA: 45 bases, with reading frame beginning at the first base. The sample is drawn from a study of blood T cells in healthy people across ages (dated by TCRdb to about 2015). Regarding the complete study: In model experiments, template switching captured about one uniquely barcoded TCR beta cDNA molecule for every two T cells. Age-related changes in TCR beta repertoire diversity were measured in the study by deep sequencing normalized with unique cDNA molecular identifiers. The donors were divided into four age groups: young (average roughly 15 years), middle-aged (about 41), aged (roughly 66) and long-lived (roughly 82). Donors of different ages were randomly distributed across sequencing lanes to avoid experimental bias. Two additional independent replicas of 1 million unique cDNA reads from the same blood draw were analyzed for two donors (one aged 18 to 30 and one aged 80 or older). What the work shows at the level of the full study, not this receptor alone: Since profiling was done on bulk unsorted PBMCs, naive and antigen-experienced compartments could not be conclusively compared. As age increased, observed TCR beta diversity per million T cells dropped in a roughly linear way, and a significant reduction was already evident by age about 40. Estimates of total diversity based on one million sequenced T cells were considered lower bounds and underestimates. Because donor CMV infection status was unknown, age-related changes in expanded clonotypes were potentially confounded. There was a strong correlation between observed TCR beta diversity and the percentage of naive T cells measured by flow cytometry. Compared with the aged group, the long-lived group had more naive CD4+ T cells, fewer expanded clones and increased TCR diversity, a pattern suggesting age selection.

The roughly 42 donors, aged about 6 to 100 years, were systemically healthy Caucasian individuals from Russia. Approximately 9.3 milliliters of peripheral blood were collected from each donor into EDTA-treated Vacutainer tubes. Ficoll-Paque density-gradient centrifugation was used to isolate PBMCs, with at least 6 million per sample. Total RNA was extracted from PBMCs with Trizol reagent, with at least 5.5 micrograms obtained per sample. The percentages of naive CD45RAhigh/CD27high T cells were determined by flow cytometry on a PBMC aliquot from every donor. Library construction relied on 5' RACE. The run used an Illumina HiSeq 2500. A second PCR of roughly 7 to 11 cycles was performed with a sample-barcoded 5' primer and a J-beta primer mix. A template-switch 5' adaptor carrying 12 random nucleotides introduced a unique molecular identifier onto each TCR beta cDNA molecule. Each sample yielded at least 2.5 million CDR3-containing paired-end reads. First-strand cDNA was synthesized from all RNA with the Mint cDNA synthesis kit, primed by a TRBC-specific oligonucleotide. All cDNA was treated with uracil-DNA glycosylase and then went through a first 18-cycle PCR with the universal primers M1SS and BC2_uni_R. The study's own analysis went as follows. Each sample was normalized by randomly selecting 1 million high-quality reads, each carrying a distinct molecular identifier. Reads with shared molecular identifiers were discarded instead of being binned into consensus sequences. MiTCR, set to a Q25 quality threshold and the strictest error-elimination algorithm, was used for CDR3 identification, clonotype clustering and error correction. A nonparametric unseen species model with Euler transformation was used to estimate a lower bound on total TCR beta diversity. TCRdb trimmed the raw reads at Q25, called clones with MiXCR and kept productive beta chains. Rows merge per CDR3 protein into single entries with the most common DNA and genes. TCRdb assigned the V and J calls; the authors' analysis was not used. The sample data list about a million distinct CDR3 sequences, and 40% to 60% of these were observed just once. The ten largest clonotypes hold 10% to 15% of the sample.

The sequenced sample consisted of blood. The clonotype was recovered from a man aged 25 to 45 in good health. The chain uses TRBV28 and TRBJ2-7, with TRBD2 as a weak D call on 6 bases. The sequenced DNA is TGTGCCAGCAGTTTATCCGCGGGGCCCACCTACGAGCAGTACTTC. Its product reads: CASSLSAGPTYEQYF.